This T cell receptor (beta chain) emerged from a study of blood T cell repertoires in COVID-19. Study details: The United States, Italy and Spain were the sources of the acute and convalescent COVID-19 samples.

Assay used: immunoSEQ multiplex PCR; TCRdb lists only in-frame clones, some missing. Found here are more than 200,000 clones, 75% to 90% of them singletons; the top ten hold roughly 1.9%. Material: peripheral blood. The TCR comes from a man younger than 45 with active or convalescent COVID-19.

CDR3 region: CAISPGQILNSNQPQHF. CDR3 nucleotides: TGTGCCATCAGCCCGGGACAGATATTAAATAGCAATCAGCCCCAGCATTTT. V usage is TRBV10-3 and J usage is TRBJ1-5; 7 bases fit TRBD1. CDR3 length equals 17 residues. J was trimmed by 0 bases and V by 6 bases; bases with no gene match: 11. The V gene's germline CDR1 is ENHRY and CDR2 SYGVKD.